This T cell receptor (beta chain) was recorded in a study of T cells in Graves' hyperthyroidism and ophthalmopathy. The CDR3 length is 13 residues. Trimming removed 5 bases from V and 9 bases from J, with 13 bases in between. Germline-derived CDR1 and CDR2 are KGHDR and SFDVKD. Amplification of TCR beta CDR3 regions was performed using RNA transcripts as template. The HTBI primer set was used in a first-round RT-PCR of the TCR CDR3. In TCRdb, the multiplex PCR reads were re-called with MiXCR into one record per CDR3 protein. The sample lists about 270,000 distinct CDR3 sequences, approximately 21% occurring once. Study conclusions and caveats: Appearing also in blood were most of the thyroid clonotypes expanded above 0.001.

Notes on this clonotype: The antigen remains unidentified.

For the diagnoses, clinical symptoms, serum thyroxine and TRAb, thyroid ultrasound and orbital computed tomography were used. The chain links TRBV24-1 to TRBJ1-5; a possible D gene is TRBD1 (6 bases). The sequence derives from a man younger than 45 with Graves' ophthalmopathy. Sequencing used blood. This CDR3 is CATSATGLRPQHF. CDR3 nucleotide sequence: TGTGCCACCAGTGCTACAGGGTTGCGGCCCCAGCATTTT.